This T cell receptor beta chain was recorded in a study of control samples from healthy donors and cancer patients. Profiled with immunoSEQ multiplex PCR; TCRdb holds only in-frame clones, not every one. Here the sample spans approximately 84,000 clones, 91% being singletons. The source of this sequence is a man aged 30 to 45 in good health. Input material: blood.

Here the CDR3 reads CASSVDPGQGTKNIQYF. The CDR3 DNA sequence: TGTGCCAGCAGCGTAGATCCGGGACAGGGGACCAAAAACATTCAGTACTTC. The chain uses TRBV9 and TRBJ2-4; 10 bases line up with TRBD1. In germline, CDR1 is SGDLS, CDR2 YYNGEE. V was clipped by 0 bases and J by 2 bases; unmatched bases: 5. This CDR3 has 17 residues.